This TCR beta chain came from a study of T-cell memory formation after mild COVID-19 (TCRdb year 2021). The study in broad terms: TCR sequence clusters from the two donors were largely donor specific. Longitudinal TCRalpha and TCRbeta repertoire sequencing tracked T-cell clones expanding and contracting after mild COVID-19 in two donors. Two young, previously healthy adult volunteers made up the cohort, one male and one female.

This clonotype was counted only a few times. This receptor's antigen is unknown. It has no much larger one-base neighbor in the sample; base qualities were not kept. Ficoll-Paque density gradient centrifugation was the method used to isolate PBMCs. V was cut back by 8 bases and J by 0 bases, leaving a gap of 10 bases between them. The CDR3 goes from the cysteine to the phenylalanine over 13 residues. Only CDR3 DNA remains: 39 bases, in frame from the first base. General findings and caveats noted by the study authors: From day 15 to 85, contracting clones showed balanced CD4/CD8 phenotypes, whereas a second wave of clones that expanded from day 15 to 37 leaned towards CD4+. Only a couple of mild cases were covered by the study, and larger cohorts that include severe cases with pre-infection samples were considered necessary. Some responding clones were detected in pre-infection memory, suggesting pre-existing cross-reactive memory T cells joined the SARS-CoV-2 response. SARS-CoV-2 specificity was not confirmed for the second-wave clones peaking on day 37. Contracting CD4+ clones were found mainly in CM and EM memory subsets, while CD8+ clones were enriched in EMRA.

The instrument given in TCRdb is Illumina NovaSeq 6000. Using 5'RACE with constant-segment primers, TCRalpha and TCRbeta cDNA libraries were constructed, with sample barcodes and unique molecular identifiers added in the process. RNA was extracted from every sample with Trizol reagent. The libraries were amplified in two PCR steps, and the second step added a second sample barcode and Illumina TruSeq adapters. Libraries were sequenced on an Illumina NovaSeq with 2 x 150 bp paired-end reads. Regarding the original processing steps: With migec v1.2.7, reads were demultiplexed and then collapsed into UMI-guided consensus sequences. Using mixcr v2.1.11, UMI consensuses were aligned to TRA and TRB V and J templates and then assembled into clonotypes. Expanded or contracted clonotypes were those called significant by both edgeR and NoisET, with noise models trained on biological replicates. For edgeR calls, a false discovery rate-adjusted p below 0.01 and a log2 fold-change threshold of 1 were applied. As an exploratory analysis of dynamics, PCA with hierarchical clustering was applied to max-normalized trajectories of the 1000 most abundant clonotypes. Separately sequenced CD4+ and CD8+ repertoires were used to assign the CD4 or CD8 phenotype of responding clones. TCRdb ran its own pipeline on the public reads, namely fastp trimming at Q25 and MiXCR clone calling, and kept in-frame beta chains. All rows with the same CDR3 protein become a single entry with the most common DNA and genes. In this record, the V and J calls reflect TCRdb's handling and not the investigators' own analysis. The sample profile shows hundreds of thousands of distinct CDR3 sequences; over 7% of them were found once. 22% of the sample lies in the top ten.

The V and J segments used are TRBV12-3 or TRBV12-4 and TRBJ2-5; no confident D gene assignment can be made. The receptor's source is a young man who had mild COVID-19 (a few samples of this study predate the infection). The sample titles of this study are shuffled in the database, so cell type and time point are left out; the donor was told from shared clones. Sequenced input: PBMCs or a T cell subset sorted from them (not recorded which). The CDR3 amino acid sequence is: CASRRADQETQYF. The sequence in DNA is TGTGCCAGCCGACGGGCGGACCAAGAGACCCAGTACTTC.